The TCR beta chain described here comes from a study of beta chain features in type 1 diabetes. General observations from the study: For cells with high TCR expression, cDNA sequencing could yield over-representation. Within patients, naive, central memory and Treg TCRB repertoires seemed more similar than within healthy donors. The study found fewer insertions and more deletions at VDJ junctions in type 1 diabetes patients.

The isolated RNA, all of it, was reverse transcribed, so expressed TCRB transcripts were what got sequenced. Naive, central memory and regulatory T cell samples averaged about 3.4 million reads. TCRdb's copy holds only in-frame clones and misses some; the assay was immunoSEQ multiplex PCR. The sample records 850,000 to 900,000 clones, roughly 15% being singletons. Per germline, CDR1 SQVTM and CDR2 ANQGSEA. V was shortened by 5 bases and J by 3 bases, with 17 bases between the two germline ends. The CDR3 covers 14 residues. This clone was counted only a few times. Its antigen is undetermined. This receptor was identified in a woman between 18 and 29 years old in good health. The J gene is TRBJ2-7, the V gene TRBV29-1, with D tentatively TRBD1 (6 bases). The specimen was naive CD4+ T cells from blood. The CDR3 nucleotides read TGCAGCGTTATATTCGACAGGTTCGGCTACGAGCAGTACTTC. It codes for CSVIFDRFGYEQYF.